The sequence of this T cell receptor beta chain was determined in a study of OX40 agonist ivuxolimab in advanced cancers. Study details: Among those enrolled, mean age was about 60 years (range about 23 to 85) and 82.7% were male. Findings and limits, study-wide: At 0.1 to 3.0 mg/kg and by week 6, clonal expansion occurred in CD4+ and CD8+ blood T cells.

Sequencing used immunoSEQ multiplex PCR; TCRdb keeps in-frame clones, though not all of them. The data contain 35,000 to 45,000 clones, about 90% of them singletons. The CDR3 totals 17 residues. Per the germline V gene, CDR1 is MDHEN and CDR2 is SYDVKM. The V end was cut by 3 bases, the J end by 6 bases, with 20 bases between. With regard to this clone: What it recognizes is unknown.

This rearrangement joins TRBV28 to TRBJ2-2; D possibly corresponds to TRBD1 (6 bases). Material: CD4+ or CD8+ T cells sorted from blood, obtained in a trial of the OX40 agonist ivuxolimab. The TCR comes from an adult with an advanced solid tumor such as melanoma, head and neck, liver or kidney cancer. CDR3: CASSLRPGQSIPGELFF. As DNA, the CDR3 is TGTGCCAGCAGTTTGCGACCGGGACAATCGATTCCCGGGGAGCTGTTTTTT.